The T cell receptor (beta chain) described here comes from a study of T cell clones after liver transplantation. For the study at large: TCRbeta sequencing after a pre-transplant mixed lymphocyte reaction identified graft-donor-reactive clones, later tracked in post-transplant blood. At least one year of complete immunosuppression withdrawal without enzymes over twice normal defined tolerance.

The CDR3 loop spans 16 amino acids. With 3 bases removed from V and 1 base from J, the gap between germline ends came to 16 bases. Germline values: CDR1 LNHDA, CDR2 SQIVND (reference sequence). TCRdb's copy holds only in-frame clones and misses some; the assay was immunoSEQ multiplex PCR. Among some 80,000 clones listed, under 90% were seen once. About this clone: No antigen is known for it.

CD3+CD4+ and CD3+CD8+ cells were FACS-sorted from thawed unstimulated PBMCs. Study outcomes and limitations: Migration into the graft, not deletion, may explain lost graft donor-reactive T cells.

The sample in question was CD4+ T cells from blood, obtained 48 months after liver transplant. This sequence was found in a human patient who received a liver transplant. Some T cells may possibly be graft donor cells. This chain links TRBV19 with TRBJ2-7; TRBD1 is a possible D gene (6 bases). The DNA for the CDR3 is TGTGCCAGTAGTATCGGAGCGGCAGGGGCGTCCTACGAGCAGTACTTC. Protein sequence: CASSIGAAGASYEQYF.